The clone carrying this T cell receptor (beta chain) was observed a handful of times. Its target is not known. This sample was taken from a study of T-cell memory formation after mild COVID-19. CDR3 size: 15 residues. Germline V lookup: CDR1 SGHTA, CDR2 FQGTGA. V shed 5 bases and J shed 4 bases, with 17 bases lying between them. One entry per CDR3 protein, called by TCRdb with MiXCR from the 5' RACE reads. This table holds fewer than 200,000 distinct CDR3 sequences, 20% to 25% found once. Study-level points and caveats: The finding that pre-infection memory included some responding clones suggested that cross-reactive memory joined. Contracting CD4+ clones were located mainly in CM and EM, and CD8+ clones in EMRA.

This sequence joins TRBV7-3 and TRBJ1-1; D may be TRBD1 (6 bases). Sample: PBMCs or a T cell subset sorted from them (not recorded which). This TCR was recovered from an adult woman who had mild COVID-19 (a few samples of this study predate the infection). Cell type and time point are not known. As DNA, the CDR3 is TGTGCCAGCAGCCCGGGAGGCAGGGGAATCACTGAAGCTTTCTTT. Protein: CASSPGGRGITEAFF.